A single sample is the source of the 31 T cell receptor beta chains below, sequenced in a study of blood T cell repertoires in COVID-19. Measured with immunoSEQ multiplex PCR; TCRdb has only the in-frame clones, and not every one. Found here are 250,000 to 350,000 clones, 80% to 90% of them singletons; the top ten hold more than 4%. Sequenced sample: PBMCs or T cells enriched from blood (not recorded which). These receptor sequences come from a woman aged 25-40 years who had recovered from COVID-19.

The J gene is TRBJ1-1, the V gene TRBV12-3 or TRBV12-4; perhaps TRBD1 as D (5 bases). The CDR3 is 12 amino acids. V lost 8 bases to trimming and J lost 4 bases, with 11 bases between them. CDR3 in DNA: TGTGCCAGCCCCGGGGGGGGCACTGAAGCTTTCTTT. This gives the protein CASPGGGTEAFF.

The chain uses TRBV7-9 and TRBJ1-1, with D perhaps matching TRBD1 (5 bases). The CDR3 is made up of 14 amino acids. V lost 6 bases to trimming and J lost 4 bases, with 15 bases between them. Germline V gene data show CDR1 as SEHNR and CDR2 as FQNEAQ (reference sequence). The CDR3 loop reads CASRGAGGGTEAFF. The CDR3 DNA follows: TGTGCCAGCAGAGGAGCCGGGGGAGGCACTGAAGCTTTCTTT.

CDR3 nucleotide sequence: TGTGCCAGCTGCCTGACAGGGGGCGATCCCCAGTACTTC. Residues: CASCLTGGDPQYF. This chain uses TRBV28 with TRBJ2-5; 10 nucleotides line up with TRBD1. This CDR3 comprises 13 residues. J was trimmed by 9 bases and V by 8 bases; bases with no gene match: 9. Germline V gives CDR1 MDHEN, CDR2 SYDVKM.

The chain has TRBV12-3 or TRBV12-4 and TRBJ2-7, with D possibly TRBD2 on 5 matching bases. The V end was cut by 8 bases, the J end by 4 bases, with 15 bases between. The CDR3 is made up of 13 amino acids. In DNA, the CDR3 is TGTGCCAGCTCTCGTCACAGCGGTTACGAGCAGTACTTC. This sequence encodes CASSRHSGYEQYF.

V is TRBV6-5 and J is TRBJ1-1; D uncertain. V was cut by 4 bases and J by 1 base, with 13 bases left in between. Germline V CDR1 and CDR2: MNHEY, SVGAGI. The CDR3 length is 15 residues. The CDR3 region has the DNA TGTGCCAGCAGTTCCCCCGGGGATCCGAACACTGAAGCTTTCTTT. Translating gives CASSSPGDPNTEAFF.

The chain joins TRBV2 to TRBJ2-2, with 7 bases matching TRBD2. The CDR3 length is 16 residues. The J segment lost 3 bases and the V segment lost 3 bases, leaving 7 bases of the junction unmatched. CDR1 is SNHLY and CDR2 is FYNNEI in the germline V gene. The CDR3, as DNA: TGTGCCAGCAGTGAGGCTTCCGCGGGGGACACCGGGGAGCTGTTTTTT. Protein product: CASSEASAGDTGELFF.

This clone appeared a single time. The V call is TRBV6-5, the J call TRBJ2-1; D is possibly TRBD2 (5 bases). Germline V gene data show CDR1 as MNHEY and CDR2 as SVGAGI. CDR3 size: 12 residues. V lost 3 bases to trimming and J lost 9 bases, with 9 bases between them. The CDR3 bases are TGTGCCAGCAGTTATACACTAGGTGAGCAGTTCTTC. Translation gives CASSYTLGEQFF.

The chain links TRBV27 to TRBJ2-4, with 7 bases that match TRBD2. This CDR3 is 15 amino acids long. The junction had 6 bases not matched to a gene; V was cut back by 3 bases and J by 4 bases. Germline CDR1 and CDR2: MNHEY and SMNVEV (reference sequence). The CDR3 loop is CASSFKSSGKNIQYF. The CDR3 region has the DNA TGTGCCAGCAGTTTCAAATCTAGCGGTAAAAACATTCAGTACTTC.

The V gene is TRBV28, the J gene TRBJ1-1, with unresolved D. Germline V gene lookup returns CDR1 MDHEN and CDR2 SYDVKM. The CDR3 sequence is 13 residues long. Trimming took off 6 bases at V and 5 bases at J, with 13 bases between the two ends. The CDR3 loop reads CASRLAGGTEAFF. CDR3 sequence (DNA): TGTGCCAGCAGGCTCGCGGGAGGGACTGAAGCTTTCTTT. The full variable domain, rest sourced from reference TRBV28 and TRBJ1-1, is DVKVTQSSRYLVKRTGEKVFLECVQDMDHENMFWYRQDPGLGLRLIYFSYDVKMKEKGDIPEGYSVSREKKERFSLILESASTNQTSMYLCASRLAGGTEAFFGQGTRLTVV.

This clone was seen a single time. The chain recombines TRBV6-4 with TRBJ2-7; 8 bases are shared with TRBD1. Germline V gene sequence: CDR1 MRHNA, CDR2 SNTAGT. After removal of 10 bases from V and 4 bases from J, the junction contained 6 bases not matched to a gene. This CDR3 contains 12 residues. The CDR3 region is CATRQGTYEQYF. The CDR3 nucleotides are TGTGCCACCCGACAGGGGACTTACGAGCAGTACTTC.

The chain couples TRBV24-1 to TRBJ1-2, with 7 bases fitting TRBD1. After removal of 4 bases from V and 4 bases from J, the junction contained 5 bases not matched to a gene. This CDR3 has 14 amino acids. Germline CDR1 reads KGHDR; CDR2 reads SFDVKD. This chain's CDR3 is CATSEAGTAYGYTF. Written as DNA, the CDR3 is TGTGCCACCAGTGAGGCTGGGACAGCCTATGGCTACACCTTC.

The CDR3, as DNA: TGTGCCAGCAGCTTAGAGGCGAGGCCTAACTATGGCTACACCTTC. Amino acid sequence: CASSLEARPNYGYTF. The chain employs TRBV7-3 and TRBJ1-2; D is ambiguous. Germline assignment: CDR1 SGHTA and CDR2 FQGTGA. The CDR3 length is 15 residues. V was cut by 2 bases and J by 0 bases, with 10 bases left in between.

The chain recombines TRBV28 with TRBJ1-2; tentative D call: TRBD1 (6 bases). Germline-derived CDR1 and CDR2 are MDHEN and SYDVKM. CDR3 length: 14 residues. Trimming stripped 8 bases from V and 4 bases from J, with 17 bases between. Here the CDR3 reads CASGNFPDSYGYTF. DNA of the CDR3: TGTGCCAGCGGAAACTTCCCGGACAGCTATGGCTACACCTTC.

The chain joins TRBV6-5 to TRBJ1-5, with D maybe TRBD1 (6 bases). The germline V gene encodes CDR1 MNHEY and CDR2 SVGAGI. Trimming pared 6 bases from V and 5 bases from J, leaving 11 bases between. The CDR3 runs to 13 residues. CDR3 sequence: CASRQGHDQPQHF. The CDR3 region has the DNA TGTGCCAGCAGGCAGGGGCACGATCAGCCCCAGCATTTT.

As DNA, the CDR3 is TGCAGCGTTGTCGGTACAGGGATGGGCTACACCTTC. It specifies CSVVGTGMGYTF. This chain connects TRBV29-1 to TRBJ1-2, with a tentative D call TRBD1 (6 bases). Trimming left V 4 bases short and J 8 bases short, with 14 bases between. CDR1 is SQVTM and CDR2 is ANQGSEA in the germline V gene. CDR3 length: 12 amino acids.

This clone was seen more than once but under ten times. This chain connects TRBV27 to TRBJ2-7, with TRBD2 as a possible D gene (7 bases). The CDR3 runs 14 residues. V was cut by 6 bases and J by 3 bases, with 15 bases left in between. Germline V gene data show CDR1 as MNHEY and CDR2 as SMNVEV (reference sequence). The CDR3 reads CASSLGGLNYEQYF. The CDR3 DNA reads TGTGCCAGCAGCCTGGGGGGGCTCAACTACGAGCAGTACTTC.

This chain uses TRBV5-1 with TRBJ2-1; 10 bases are shared with TRBD1. The CDR3 has 15 residues. Germline V CDR1 and CDR2: SGHRS, YFSETQ. V gave up 0 bases and J gave up 5 bases; unmatched junction bases: 2. CDR3 coding DNA: TGCGCCAGCAGCTTGGGACAGGGGGCGAACAATGAGCAGTTCTTC. It translates to CASSLGQGANNEQFF.

This chain links TRBV5-1 with TRBJ2-7, with 8 nucleotides matching TRBD1. CDR3 length equals 16 residues. The V and J ends lost 4 bases and 0 bases, in that order; junction bases with no gene match: 9. In germline, CDR1 is SGHRS, CDR2 YFSETQ. The CDR3, as DNA: TGCGCCAGCAGCCCCAGTCCCGGGACAGGCTCCTACGAGCAGTACTTC. Its translation: CASSPSPGTGSYEQYF.

The rearrangement joins TRBV30 to TRBJ1-5; the D gene is possibly TRBD1 (5 bases). Germline V gene sequence: CDR1 GTSNPN, CDR2 SVGIG (reference sequence). CDR3 length: 14 amino acids. Trimming stripped 7 bases from V and 2 bases from J, with 15 bases between. The CDR3: CALSGGGGNQPQHF. The CDR3 bases are TGTGCCTTATCCGGCGGAGGGGGCAATCAGCCCCAGCATTTT.

V is TRBV14 and J is TRBJ1-2; the D gene is possibly TRBD1 (5 bases). The V and J ends lost 4 bases and 8 bases respectively, with 14 bases between them. The germline gives CDR1 SGHDN, CDR2 FVKESK. The CDR3 totals 13 residues. The CDR3: CASSLIQGVGYTF. The CDR3 nucleotides are TGTGCCAGCAGCCTGATCCAGGGTGTAGGCTACACCTTC.

The V and J genes are TRBV2 and TRBJ2-7, with D possibly TRBD1 on 5 matching bases. This CDR3 region has 13 residues. V was trimmed by 1 base and J by 2 bases, leaving 6 bases between them. CDR1 SNHLY and CDR2 FYNNEI come from the germline V gene. The CDR3 here is CASSEGGTYEQYF. The CDR3, as DNA: TGTGCCAGCAGTGAAGGGGGCACCTACGAGCAGTACTTC.

The chain links TRBV5-1 to TRBJ1-1; no definite D call. The V end lost 4 bases, the J end lost 3 bases, and 16 bases lay between the germline ends. The CDR3 is 15 amino acids. In germline, CDR1 is SGHRS, CDR2 YFSETQ. CDR3 DNA: TGCGCCAGCAGCCCCATCGCCAGAGGGTACACTGAAGCTTTCTTT. Its protein product is CASSPIARGYTEAFF.

The rearrangement uses TRBV7-9 and TRBJ1-2, with D perhaps matching TRBD1 (6 bases). CDR1 SEHNR and CDR2 FQNEAQ come from the germline V gene (reference sequence). The CDR3 covers 13 residues. The ends were cut back, 4 bases at V and 6 bases at J, with 12 bases in the middle. The chain's CDR3 is CASSYDRFDGYTF. The CDR3 DNA sequence: TGTGCCAGCAGCTACGACAGGTTTGATGGCTACACCTTC. Using reference TRBV7-9 and TRBJ1-2 for the parts outside the CDR3, the full variable domain is DTGVSQNPRHKITKRGQNVTFRCDPISEHNRLYWYRQTLGQGPEFLTYFQNEAQLEKSRLLSDRFSAERPKGSFSTLEIQRTEQGDSAMYLCASSYDRFDGYTFGSGTRLTVV.

The J gene is TRBJ1-3, the V gene TRBV6-5; 8 bases map to TRBD1. V was clipped by 9 bases and J by 5 bases; unmatched bases: 9. CDR1 is MNHEY, CDR2 SVGAGI, per germline. CDR3 size: 14 residues. CDR3 nucleotide sequence: TGTGCCAGTAACTCTGGACAGGGAAGAAACACCATATATTTT. This encodes CASNSGQGRNTIYF.

The genes are TRBV5-1 and TRBJ2-3; 9 bases line up with TRBD2. The CDR3 runs to 14 residues. J gave up 6 bases and V 0 bases, and 2 bases lay outside the gene matches. Germline CDR1 SGHRS, CDR2 YFSETQ. Here the CDR3 reads CASSLASGVDTQYF. The CDR3 DNA sequence: TGCGCCAGCAGCTTGGCTAGCGGGGTGGATACGCAGTATTTT.

This clone was recorded only once. The rearrangement links TRBV6-5 to TRBJ2-5, with D perhaps matching TRBD1 (5 bases). Per germline, CDR1 MNHEY and CDR2 SVGAGI. CDR3 length: 14 residues. Trimming stripped 2 bases from V and 8 bases from J, with 15 bases between. The CDR3, as DNA: TGTGCCAGCAGTTACGGTGGGGCTCTGGAAACCCAGTACTTC. Translation gives CASSYGGALETQYF.

The rearrangement links TRBV25-1 to TRBJ1-4; D unresolved. V shed 0 bases and J shed 7 bases, with 18 bases lying between them. The CDR3 consists of 17 residues. The germline V gene has CDR1 MGHDK and CDR2 SYGVNS. The CDR3 loop is CASSEYSRGRLSEKLFF. CDR3 nucleotides: TGTGCCAGCAGTGAATATAGCAGAGGGAGATTGTCTGAAAAACTGTTTTTT.

This rearrangement joins TRBV30 to TRBJ1-4; D not resolved. This CDR3 is 12 amino acids long. CDR1 GTSNPN and CDR2 SVGIG come from the germline V gene (reference sequence). The ends were cut back, 2 bases at V and 8 bases at J, with 9 bases in the middle. The chain's CDR3 is CAWSTAGEKLFF. The DNA for the CDR3 is TGTGCCTGGAGTACGGCGGGGGAAAAACTGTTTTTT.

This chain joins TRBV27 and TRBJ1-6; D remains unclear. Deletions cut 3 bases from V and 6 bases from J, with 9 bases between. Germline V gene sequence: CDR1 MNHEY, CDR2 SMNVEV (reference sequence). This CDR3 has 14 amino acids. The CDR3 region is CASSFSGSNSPLHF. The CDR3 nucleotides are TGTGCCAGCAGTTTCAGCGGTAGTAATTCACCCCTCCACTTT.

The V gene is TRBV9, the J gene TRBJ1-1, with D tentatively TRBD1 (6 bases). CDR1 is SGDLS and CDR2 is YYNGEE in the germline V gene. The CDR3 is 13 residues long. V was shortened by 1 base and J by 3 bases, with 7 bases between the two germline ends. CDR3 sequence reads: CASSVTGHTEAFF. CDR3 bases: TGTGCCAGCAGCGTAACAGGGCACACTGAAGCTTTCTTT.

The rearrangement links TRBV7-9 to TRBJ1-1; D may be TRBD1 (6 bases). V lost 5 bases and J lost 1, with 11 bases in between. The CDR3 extends over 14 amino acids. The germline CDR1 and CDR2 sequences are SEHNR and FQNEAQ (reference sequence). CDR3 nucleotide sequence: TGTGCCAGCAGCCCTGGACAGTGGAACACTGAAGCTTTCTTT. Amino acid sequence: CASSPGQWNTEAFF.